This T cell receptor beta chain was sequenced for a study of T cell responses to AZD1222 COVID-19 vaccine. Whole-study results and caveats: Unmutated variant regions reportedly attract nearly half of all spike-specific TCRs.

Combined were second doses at about 4 or about 12 weeks. The germline CDR1 and CDR2 sequences are SGHRS and YFSETQ. This CDR3 is 14 amino acids long. Between the trimmed V and J ends, which lost 2 bases and 5 bases, there was a span of 11 bases. To note about this clone: The antigen is undetermined.

The data were produced by immunoSEQ multiplex PCR, yet TCRdb's version contains in-frame clones alone and is incomplete. Here the sample spans around 19,000 clones, about nine tenths being singletons. The source material was peripheral blood, sampled 28 days after the second AZD1222 dose. V gene TRBV5-1 combines with J gene TRBJ2-1, with a possible D match to TRBD2 (5 bases). This clonotype was sampled from an adult who received the AZD1222 COVID-19 vaccine. CDR3 sequence reads: CASSLLDIDNEQFF. CDR3 nucleotide sequence: TGCGCCAGCAGCTTACTAGATATCGACAATGAGCAGTTCTTC.